A selection of T cell receptor beta chains follows, all from one sample in a study of memory CD4+ T cells and cytomegalovirus serostatus. This table comes from immunoSEQ multiplex PCR, and its TCRdb copy is limited to in-frame clones, with some not included. The sample has tens of thousands of clones; roughly 79% are singletons. Specimen: memory CD4+ T cells from blood. Source of these receptors: an adult in good health and CMV-seronegative. The conserved cysteine and the conserved F or W are not part of the CDR3 here. The D gene is left open where the match is weak. For some rows the clone size is stated as once, few or many, or as a class when expanded; others skip it.

V,length,D,J,size,CDR3
TRBV28,12,-,TRBJ1-2,-,ASSLGAQLYGYT
TRBV5-6,15,TRBD1,TRBJ2-2,-,ASSLDRGPEDTGELF
TRBV5-1,11,-,TRBJ2-7,-,ASSLGAAYEQY
TRBV30,14,TRBD1,TRBJ1-1,-,AWSRRQGAVNTEAF
TRBV18,14,-,TRBJ2-7,-,ASSPTLGRFSYEQY
TRBV5-5,12,-,TRBJ1-1,-,ASSFRGGDTEAF
TRBV5-4,13,-,TRBJ1-1,-,ASSLALAENTEAF
TRBV7-2,14,TRBD2,TRBJ2-2,few,ASSSALAGPTGELF
TRBV6-5,13,TRBD1,TRBJ2-3,-,ASSYSRQGLDTQY
TRBV27,11,-,TRBJ1-4,-,ASSLRGSEKLF
TRBV5-1,11,-,TRBJ1-2,-,ASSLEGSLGYT
TRBV4-3,14,TRBD2,TRBJ2-2,-,ASSPIAGVNTGELF
TRBV2,12,-,TRBJ1-5,-,ASTRGQPNQPQH
TRBV4-2,12,-,TRBJ2-3,-,ASSQDRGTDTQY
TRBV7-2,10,TRBD1,TRBJ2-7,few,ASSLRTGEQY
TRBV14,9,-,TRBJ1-1,few,ASSQMSKAF
TRBV5-6,12,-,TRBJ1-4,-,ASSRVGPNEKLF
TRBV28,12,-,TRBJ2-1,-,ASSLVARVNEQF
TRBV27,13,-,TRBJ2-7,-,ASAKEGFSGYEQY
TRBV11-2,9,-,TRBJ2-1,few,ASTDYNEQF
TRBV23-1,11,-,TRBJ2-5,-,ASSGRKGKTQY
TRBV6-1,12,TRBD1,TRBJ2-4,once,ASREDRGRNIQY
TRBV19,12,-,TRBJ1-1,few,ASSTVTWNTEAF
TRBV5-1,15,-,TRBJ2-5,-,ASSLDTRRGRGETQY
TRBV7-2,13,-,TRBJ1-5,few,ASSLDPTSNQPQH
TRBV7-2,12,-,TRBJ1-2,-,ASSLPGANYGYT
TRBV7-2,11,TRBD1,TRBJ2-7,-,ASSLEGQGEQY
TRBV5-6,12,TRBD1,TRBJ2-5,-,ASSRAGGEETQY
TRBV6-5,11,-,TRBJ1-1,-,ASSREGGTEAF
TRBV5-1,12,TRBD1,TRBJ2-7,-,ASSLGQGVGEQY
TRBV6-5,13,TRBD1,TRBJ1-2,-,ASSRQTGGLYGYT
TRBV19,11,-,TRBJ2-3,-,ASSLSGGPTQY
TRBV6-1,10,TRBD2,TRBJ2-2,-,ARLAGGGELF
TRBV11-2,10,-,TRBJ1-3,-,ASSSGGNTIY
TRBV7-6,11,-,TRBJ2-1,-,ASSVGGAAEQF
TRBV4-3,13,-,TRBJ2-1,-,ASSQEWFSYNEQF
TRBV19,12,-,TRBJ2-1,-,ASSTHSNRDFQF